This TCR beta chain was sequenced for a study of T cells in Graves' hyperthyroidism and ophthalmopathy. Study-wide results and caveats: Most thyroid clonotypes expanded above 0.001 appeared in blood too. From stable hyperthyroidism, ophthalmopathy was set apart by a 13 V-J model. Median prediction lead before ophthalmopathy onset was around 6.9 months with the model.

From RNA transcripts, TCR beta CDR3 regions were amplified. First-round RT-PCR of the TCR CDR3 relied on the HTBI primer set. TCRdb re-derived calls from the multiplex PCR reads in MiXCR, one entry per CDR3 protein. This table holds over 500,000 distinct CDR3 sequences, 46% found once. This clonotype was counted many times. Its antigen is unknown. The V end lost 3 bases, the J end lost 1 base, and 13 bases lay between the germline ends. Per the germline V gene, CDR1 is SGHKS and CDR2 is YYEKEE (reference sequence). The CDR3 extends over 15 amino acids. Uncontrolled infection, other autoimmune disease, pregnancy and lactation each barred patients from inclusion.

The TCR comes from an adult woman with Graves' disease, either hyperthyroidism or ophthalmopathy (not recorded which). This chain connects TRBV5-5 to TRBJ1-1; D uncertain. Input material: peripheral blood or thyroid tissue (not recorded which). The CDR3 nucleotides read TGTGCCAGCAGCTCGACACCATTAGGGAACACTGAAGCTTTCTTT. Translation: CASSSTPLGNTEAFF.